The clone carrying this TCR beta chain was observed once. Antigen specificity is unknown. The approximately 120-subject validation cohort, separate from the approximately 670-subject first cohort, included the donors. Clones were read by immunoSEQ multiplex PCR, and TCRdb kept only the in-frame ones, dropping some. Here the sample spans hundreds of thousands of clones, 75% to 90% being singletons. This sample is part of a study of cytomegalovirus exposure and HLA in healthy donors. Overall study findings and caveats: The study flagged about 150 TCR beta chains as cytomegalovirus-associated. In the 120 validation repertoires, approximately 93% of cluster scores exceeded 0, per a later analysis. High specificity and sensitivity for cytomegalovirus status were reported for the classifier.

Trimming removed 4 bases at V and 2 bases at J, with 16 bases between. Germline CDR1 is SGHTA and CDR2 is FQGNSA. The CDR3 runs 16 residues. The V gene is TRBV7-2, the J gene TRBJ2-3; D might be TRBD1 (7 bases). This TCR was sampled from a woman aged 18-29 years in good health and CMV-seronegative. The sequencing input was PBMCs. DNA for the CDR3: TGTGCCAGCAGCTCAGGGGGACTTACTTTCACAGATACGCAGTATTTT. Its protein is CASSSGGLTFTDTQYF. Full variable domain (rest looked up from reference TRBV7-2 and TRBJ2-3): GAGVSQSPSNKVTEKGKDVELRCDPISGHTALYWYRQSLGQGLEFLIYFQGNSAPDKSGLPSDRFSAERTGGSVSTLTIQRTQQEDSAVYLCASSSGGLTFTDTQYFGPGTRLTVL.